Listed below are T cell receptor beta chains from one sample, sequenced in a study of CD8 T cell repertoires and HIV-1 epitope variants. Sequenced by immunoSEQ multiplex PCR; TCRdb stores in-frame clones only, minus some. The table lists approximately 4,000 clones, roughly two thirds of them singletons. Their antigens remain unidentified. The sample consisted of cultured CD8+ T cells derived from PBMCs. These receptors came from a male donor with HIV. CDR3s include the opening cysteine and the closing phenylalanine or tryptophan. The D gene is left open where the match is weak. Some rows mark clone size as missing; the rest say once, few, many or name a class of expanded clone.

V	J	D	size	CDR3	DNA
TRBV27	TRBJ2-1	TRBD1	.	CASSSRTGINEQFF	TGTGCCAGCAGTTCCCGGACAGGGATAAATGAGCAGTTCTTC
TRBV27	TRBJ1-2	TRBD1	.	CASSATGGFGGYTF	TGTGCCAGCAGTGCGACAGGGGGCTTTGGCGGCTACACCTTC
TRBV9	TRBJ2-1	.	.	CASSGESGGRNEQFF	TGTGCCAGCAGCGGAGAGTCCGGGGGCCGGAATGAGCAGTTCTTC
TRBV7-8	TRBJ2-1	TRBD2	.	CASSLRTSGISYNEQFF	TGTGCCAGCAGCCTCCGCACTAGCGGGATCTCCTACAATGAGCAGTTCTTC
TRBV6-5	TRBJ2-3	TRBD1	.	CASKQLQGAGDTQYF	TGTGCCAGCAAACAACTACAGGGGGCTGGAGATACGCAGTATTTT
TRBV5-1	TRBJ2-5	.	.	CASSLAWGLGETQYF	TGCGCCAGCAGCTTGGCCTGGGGGTTGGGGGAGACCCAGTACTTC
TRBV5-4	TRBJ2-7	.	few	CASSLEGTYEQYF	TGTGCCAGCAGCTTGGAAGGGACCTACGAGCAGTACTTC
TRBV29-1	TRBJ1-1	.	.	CSVEGLGGKNTEAFF	TGCAGCGTTGAGGGGTTGGGGGGGAAGAACACTGAAGCTTTCTTT
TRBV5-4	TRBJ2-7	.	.	CASSRWGGKEKANEQYF	TGTGCCAGCAGCCGGTGGGGCGGTAAGGAGAAGGCGAACGAGCAGTACTTC
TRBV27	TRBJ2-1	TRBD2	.	CASLAGGSYNEQFF	TGTGCCAGTCTAGCGGGGGGATCCTACAATGAGCAGTTCTTC
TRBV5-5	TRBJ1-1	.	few	CASSSLSQVNTEAFF	TGTGCCAGCAGCTCTCTATCACAAGTAAACACTGAAGCTTTCTTT
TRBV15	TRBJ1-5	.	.	CATSREKMGGWQPQHF	TGTGCCACCAGCAGGGAGAAAATGGGGGGCTGGCAGCCCCAGCATTTT
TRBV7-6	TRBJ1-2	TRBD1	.	CASSVGTGADYGYTF	TGTGCCAGCAGCGTAGGGACAGGTGCTGACTATGGCTACACCTTC
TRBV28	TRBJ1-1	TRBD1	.	CASSLMAGGEMNTEAFF	TGTGCCAGCAGTTTAATGGCAGGGGGCGAGATGAACACTGAAGCTTTCTTT
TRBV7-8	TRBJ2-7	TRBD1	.	CASSLDRVTGQSIYEQYF	TGTGCCAGCAGCTTAGATCGGGTAACGGGACAGAGCATCTACGAGCAGTACTTC
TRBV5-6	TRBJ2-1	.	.	CASSPGTSTYNEQFF	TGTGCCAGCAGCCCCGGGACTTCAACTTACAATGAGCAGTTCTTC
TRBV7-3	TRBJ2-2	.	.	CASSLGTYTGELFF	TGTGCCAGCAGCCTCGGGACATACACCGGGGAGCTGTTTTTT
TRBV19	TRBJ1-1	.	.	CASSGSTEAFF	TGTGCCAGTAGCGGGAGCACTGAAGCTTTCTTT
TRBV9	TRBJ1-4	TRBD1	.	CASSPLGQTTNEKLFF	TGTGCCAGCAGCCCCTTGGGACAGACAACTAATGAAAAACTGTTTTTT
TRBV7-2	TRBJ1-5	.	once	CASSFWDSNQPQHF	TGTGCCAGCAGCTTTTGGGACAGCAATCAGCCCCAGCATTTT
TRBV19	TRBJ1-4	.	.	CASTPTAATNEKLFF	TGTGCCAGTACCCCGACGGCTGCAACTAATGAAAAACTGTTTTTT
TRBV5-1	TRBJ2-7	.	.	CASPFPYEQYF	TGCGCCAGCCCCTTTCCCTACGAGCAGTACTTC
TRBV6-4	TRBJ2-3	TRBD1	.	CASSDRTGGAPYF	TGTGCCAGCAGTGACCGAACAGGGGGCGCCCCGTATTTT
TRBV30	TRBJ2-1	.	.	CAWSEGEQLQFF	TGTGCCTGGAGTGAGGGGGAACAGCTCCAGTTCTTC
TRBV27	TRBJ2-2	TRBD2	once	CASEPSGRAGELFF	TGTGCCAGTGAGCCTAGCGGGAGAGCCGGGGAGCTGTTTTTT
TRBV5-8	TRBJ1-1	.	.	CASREDLNTEAFF	TGTGCCAGCAGAGAAGACTTGAACACTGAAGCTTTCTTT
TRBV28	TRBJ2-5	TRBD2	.	CASSLVLAGRETQYF	TGTGCCAGCAGTTTAGTCCTAGCGGGAAGAGAGACCCAGTACTTC
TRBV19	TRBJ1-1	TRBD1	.	CASRTGVRNTEAFF	TGTGCCAGTAGGACAGGGGTGCGGAACACTGAAGCTTTCTTT
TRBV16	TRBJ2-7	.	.	CASSQSGMGHEQYF	TGTGCCAGCAGCCAATCCGGGATGGGGCACGAGCAGTACTTC
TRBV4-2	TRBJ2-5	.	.	CASSQTAGETQYF	TGTGCCAGCAGCCAAACCGCCGGGGAGACCCAGTACTTC
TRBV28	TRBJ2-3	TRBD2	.	CASSWGGRTSGGRGDTQYF	TGTGCCAGCAGTTGGGGTGGAAGGACTAGCGGGGGGAGGGGAGATACGCAGTATTTT
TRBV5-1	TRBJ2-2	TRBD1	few	CASSFSGGTGELFF	TGCGCCAGCAGCTTTTCAGGGGGCACCGGGGAGCTGTTTTTT
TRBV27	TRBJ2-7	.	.	CASSLGVSHEQYF	TGTGCCAGCAGTCTGGGAGTTTCCCACGAGCAGTACTTC
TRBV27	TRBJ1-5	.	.	CASTRSGGNQPQHF	TGTGCCAGCACCCGATCAGGGGGCAATCAGCCCCAGCATTTT
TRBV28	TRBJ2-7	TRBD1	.	CASSPPGTGGYEQYF	TGTGCCAGCAGCCCTCCCGGGACAGGGGGCTACGAGCAGTACTTC
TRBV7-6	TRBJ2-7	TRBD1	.	CASSWDRRYEQYF	TGTGCCAGCAGCTGGGACAGGAGATACGAGCAGTACTTC
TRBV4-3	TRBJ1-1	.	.	CASSQEPMNTEAFF	TGCGCCAGCAGCCAAGAACCCATGAACACTGAAGCTTTCTTT
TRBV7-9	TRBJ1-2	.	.	CASSPDSNYGYTF	TGTGCCAGCAGCCCTGACAGCAACTATGGCTACACCTTC
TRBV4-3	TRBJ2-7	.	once	CASSLDATGAGSYEQYF	TGCGCCAGCAGCCTTGACGCCACTGGGGCAGGGTCCTACGAGCAGTACTTC
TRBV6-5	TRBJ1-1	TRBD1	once	CASSLGTVNTEAFF	TGTGCCAGCAGTTTGGGGACAGTGAACACTGAAGCTTTCTTT
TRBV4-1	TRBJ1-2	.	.	CASSQGIVVAF	TGCGCCAGCAGCCAAGGGATCGTCGTAGCCTTC
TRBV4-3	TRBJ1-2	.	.	CASSGEVDGYTF	TGCGCCAGCTCAGGGGAGGTTGATGGCTACACCTTC
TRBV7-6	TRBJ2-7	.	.	CASSPGVGYEQYF	TGTGCCAGCAGTCCGGGGGTGGGCTACGAGCAGTACTTC
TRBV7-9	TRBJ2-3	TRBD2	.	CASSLKTSGTDTQYF	TGTGCCAGCAGCTTAAAAACTAGCGGAACAGATACGCAGTATTTT
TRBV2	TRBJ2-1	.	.	CASSHSVSSYNEQFF	TGTGCCAGCAGTCATAGCGTCAGCTCCTACAATGAGCAGTTCTTC
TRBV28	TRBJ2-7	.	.	CASSSRGAPYEQYF	TGTGCCAGCAGCTCCCGCGGGGCCCCCTACGAGCAGTACTTC
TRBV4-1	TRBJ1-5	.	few	CASSQDVGATNQPQHF	TGCGCCAGCAGCCAAGATGTAGGGGCCACCAATCAGCCCCAGCATTTT
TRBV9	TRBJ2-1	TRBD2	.	CASSPTSGSGNEQFF	TGTGCCAGCAGCCCCACTAGCGGGAGTGGAAATGAGCAGTTCTTC
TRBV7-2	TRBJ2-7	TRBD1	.	CASRQGASSYEQYF	TGTGCCAGCAGACAGGGGGCTTCCTCCTACGAGCAGTACTTC
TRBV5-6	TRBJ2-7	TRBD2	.	CASTAGGHYEQYF	TGTGCCAGCACGGCGGGGGGGCACTACGAGCAGTACTTC
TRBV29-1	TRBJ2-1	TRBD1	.	CSVDPRDRANNEQFF	TGCAGCGTAGACCCCCGGGACAGGGCCAACAATGAGCAGTTCTTC
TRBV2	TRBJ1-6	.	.	CASSEGGGRFSPLHF	TGTGCCAGCAGTGAAGGGGGGGGCCGATTTTCACCCCTCCACTTT
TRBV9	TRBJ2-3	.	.	CASSGWSGTTDTQYF	TGTGCCAGCAGCGGGTGGAGCGGAACCACAGATACGCAGTATTTT
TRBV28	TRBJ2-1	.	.	CASSLTSLYNEQFF	TGTGCCAGCAGTTTAACTAGCTTGTACAATGAGCAGTTCTTC
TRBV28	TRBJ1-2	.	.	CASSFPRTDTNYGYTF	TGTGCCAGCAGTTTCCCACGGACAGACACTAACTATGGCTACACCTTC
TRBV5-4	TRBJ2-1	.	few	CASSLMVDNEQFF	TGTGCCAGCAGCTTGATGGTTGACAATGAGCAGTTCTTC
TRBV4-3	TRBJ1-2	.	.	CASSQALQGDYGYTF	TGCGCCAGCAGCCAGGCCCTACAGGGAGACTATGGCTACACCTTC
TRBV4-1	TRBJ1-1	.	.	CASSPGPSMNTEAFF	TGCGCCAGCAGCCCGGGACCGAGTATGAACACTGAAGCTTTCTTT
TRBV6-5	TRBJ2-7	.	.	CASSPVGSSYEQYF	TGTGCCAGCAGTCCCGTGGGATCCTCCTACGAGCAGTACTTC